The rows below give T cell receptor beta chains drawn from one sample of a study of T cell responses to AZD1222 COVID-19 vaccine. Clones were sequenced by immunoSEQ multiplex PCR, and TCRdb holds only the in-frame ones, with some missing. The sample includes over 75,000 clones, 75% to 90% of them seen just once. The material sequenced was peripheral blood, taken on day 0 of AZD1222 vaccination. The receptors originated from an adult in good health. Both conserved end residues are part of each CDR3. The order of the fields is J gene, D gene, CDR3 length, V gene, clone size, CDR3 protein, CDR3 DNA. D genes are given only for firm matches. The size entry is marked missing in some rows and otherwise reads once, few, many or a size class.

>TRBJ2-1|-|13|TRBV13|-
CASSPGLAGGQFF
TGTGCCAGCAGCCCCGGACTAGCAGGGGGGCAGTTCTTC
>TRBJ1-2|-|13|TRBV27|-
CASSSPANYGYTF
TGTGCCAGCAGTTCCCCGGCTAACTATGGCTACACCTTC
>TRBJ1-2|-|15|TRBV5-5|-
CASSLEVQDHYGYTF
TGTGCCAGCAGCTTGGAGGTTCAGGATCACTATGGCTACACCTTC
>TRBJ2-1|TRBD2|15|TRBV2|-
CASSSGSGGVNEQFF
TGTGCCAGCAGCAGCGGTAGCGGGGGGGTCAATGAGCAGTTCTTC
>TRBJ1-2|TRBD1|15|TRBV6-1|-
CASSDGQGTNYGYTF
TGTGCCAGCAGTGACGGACAGGGAACTAACTATGGCTACACCTTC
>TRBJ1-6|-|16|TRBV19|-
CASSISPGSGNSPLHF
TGTGCCAGTAGTATAAGTCCGGGGTCGGGGAATTCACCCCTCCACTTT
>TRBJ1-4|-|12|TRBV12-3/TRBV12-4|once
CASSRATDGLFF
TGTGCCAGCTCCCGCGCGACAGATGGGCTGTTTTTT
>TRBJ1-1|-|14|TRBV19|-
CASSPASSNTEAFF
TGTGCCAGTAGTCCGGCCTCGTCGAACACTGAAGCTTTCTTT
>TRBJ2-3|-|14|TRBV27|once
CASSFSAPTDTQYF
TGTGCCAGCAGTTTTAGTGCCCCGACAGATACGCAGTATTTT
>TRBJ2-7|-|13|TRBV5-6|-
CASSNWGFYEQYF
TGTGCCAGCAGCAACTGGGGTTTCTACGAGCAGTACTTC
>TRBJ1-4|-|14|TRBV5-4|-
CASSQTEGNEKLFF
TGTGCCAGCAGCCAAACCGAGGGTAATGAAAAACTGTTTTTT
>TRBJ1-1|-|13|TRBV6-5|-
CASSYFQGPEAFF
TGTGCCAGCAGTTACTTTCAAGGGCCTGAAGCTTTCTTT
>TRBJ1-1|-|11|TRBV5-4|-
CASSSPTEAFF
TGTGCCAGCAGCTCTCCCACTGAAGCTTTCTTT
>TRBJ1-1|-|12|TRBV13|-
CASSKIYTEAFF
TGTGCCAGCAGCAAAATATACACTGAAGCTTTCTTT
>TRBJ2-1|-|13|TRBV27|-
CASSLRVYNEQFF
TGTGCCAGCAGTCTCAGGGTTTACAATGAGCAGTTCTTC
>TRBJ1-4|-|17|TRBV6-1|-
CASSEWLAGSVGEKLFF
TGTGCCAGCAGTGAATGGTTGGCAGGGAGCGTAGGTGAAAAACTGTTTTTT
>TRBJ2-6|-|15|TRBV10-3|-
CAISESSGGANVLTF
TGTGCCATCAGTGAGTCAAGTGGGGGGGCCAACGTCCTGACTTTC
>TRBJ1-3|-|17|TRBV18|-
CASSPQRRGLEGNTIYF
TGTGCCAGCTCACCCCAAAGGAGGGGCCTGGAAGGAAACACCATATATTTT
>TRBJ1-2|-|14|TRBV6-1|-
CASSEYYPNYGYTF
TGTGCCAGCAGTGAATACTACCCTAACTATGGCTACACCTTC
>TRBJ1-1|-|11|TRBV28|-
CAAQLRAEAFF
TGTGCCGCTCAGCTTCGGGCCGAAGCTTTCTTT
>TRBJ2-2|-|14|TRBV11-2|-
CASSLFLNTGELFF
TGTGCCAGCAGCTTATTCCTAAACACCGGGGAGCTGTTTTTT
>TRBJ2-1|TRBD2|15|TRBV11-1|-
CASSAGGNDYNEQFF
TGTGCCAGCAGCGCCGGGGGGAACGACTACAATGAGCAGTTCTTC
>TRBJ2-1|-|15|TRBV27|-
CASSSPLGGVNEQFF
TGTGCCAGCAGTTCCCCCCTCGGCGGGGTCAATGAGCAGTTCTTC
>TRBJ1-1|-|13|TRBV19|few
CASSLRRGTEAFF
TGTGCCAGTAGCCTTCGACGCGGCACTGAAGCTTTCTTT
>TRBJ2-4|TRBD2|16|TRBV4-3|medium-sized
CASSQDFAGGPDIQYF
TGCGCCAGCAGCCAAGATTTCGCGGGGGGGCCGGACATTCAGTACTTC
>TRBJ2-2|TRBD2|16|TRBV19|-
CASKLAGGFFPGELFF
TGTGCCAGTAAACTAGCGGGAGGGTTTTTCCCCGGGGAGCTGTTTTTT
>TRBJ1-2|-|13|TRBV2|-
CASCDSKGYGYTF
TGTGCCAGCTGTGACAGCAAGGGCTATGGCTACACCTTC
>TRBJ2-1|-|15|TRBV7-8|-
CASSRGSSSYNEQFF
TGTGCCAGCAGCCGAGGGTCCTCCTCCTACAATGAGCAGTTCTTC
>TRBJ2-7|TRBD1|13|TRBV12-3/TRBV12-4|-
CASRKDRGDEQYF
TGTGCCAGCAGGAAAGACAGGGGTGACGAGCAGTACTTC
>TRBJ2-1|TRBD2|15|TRBV7-2|once
CASSLTSASYNEQFF
TGTGCCAGCAGCCTCACTAGCGCCTCCTACAATGAGCAGTTCTTC
>TRBJ1-4|-|15|TRBV7-9|-
CASSPTGLFNEKLFF
TGTGCCAGCAGCCCGACAGGCCTTTTTAATGAAAAACTGTTTTTT
>TRBJ2-3|TRBD2|15|TRBV7-9|-
CASSLVLANTDTQYF
TGTGCCAGCAGCTTAGTACTAGCGAACACAGATACGCAGTATTTT
>TRBJ2-7|-|15|TRBV3-1/TRBV3-2|-
CASRGGAGDLGEQYF
TGTGCCAGCAGGGGAGGTGCAGGGGATTTAGGCGAGCAGTACTTC
>TRBJ2-1|-|13|TRBV4-3|few
CASSQDLAAEQFF
TGCGCCAGCAGCCAAGACCTGGCAGCGGAGCAGTTCTTC
>TRBJ2-3|TRBD2|16|TRBV4-1|-
CASSLSGGPSTDTQYF
TGCGCCAGCAGCCTAAGCGGGGGGCCTAGCACAGATACGCAGTATTTT
>TRBJ1-4|-|12|TRBV6-1|-
CASSEIWEKLFF
TGTGCCAGCAGTGAAATCTGGGAAAAACTGTTTTTT
>TRBJ1-6|-|18|TRBV24-1|few
CATSDFGHRGIYNSPLHF
TGTGCCACCAGTGATTTCGGACACCGAGGGATATATAATTCACCCCTCCACTTT
>TRBJ2-1|-|13|TRBV6-2/TRBV6-3|-
CASSPRLYNEQFF
TGTGCCAGCAGTCCCCGACTTTACAATGAGCAGTTCTTC
>TRBJ1-1|-|13|TRBV4-3|-
CASSQGMRGEAFF
TGCGCCAGCAGCCAAGGGATGAGGGGGGAAGCTTTCTTT
>TRBJ2-3|TRBD1|14|TRBV5-1|once
CASSLGQDTDTQYF
TGCGCCAGCAGCCTGGGACAGGACACAGATACGCAGTATTTT
>TRBJ1-1|-|13|TRBV20-1|-
CSASSILGTEAFF
TGCAGTGCTAGTAGCATACTGGGAACTGAAGCTTTCTTT
>TRBJ1-6|-|13|TRBV3-1/TRBV3-2|-
CASSQEINSPLHF
TGTGCCAGCAGCCAAGAAATCAATTCACCCCTCCACTTT
>TRBJ2-3|TRBD1|14|TRBV13|-
CASSPDRFTDTQYF
TGTGCCAGCAGCCCGGACAGGTTCACAGATACGCAGTATTTT
>TRBJ2-5|-|13|TRBV6-5|once
CASSYNGRETQYF
TGTGCCAGCAGTTATAATGGTAGGGAGACCCAGTACTTC
>TRBJ2-3|TRBD2|14|TRBV5-1|once
CASSTGGHTDTQYF
TGCGCCAGCAGCACGGGGGGGCACACAGATACGCAGTATTTT
>TRBJ1-4|-|14|TRBV5-1|-
CASSLGQGSEKLFF
TGCGCCAGCAGCTTGGGGCAGGGTAGTGAAAAACTGTTTTTT
>TRBJ2-5|TRBD1|15|TRBV6-5|few
CASTPGQGWQETQYF
TGTGCCAGCACCCCGGGACAGGGTTGGCAAGAGACCCAGTACTTC
>TRBJ1-2|-|15|TRBV6-2/TRBV6-3|-
CASSYLGTPNYGYTF
TGTGCCAGCAGTTACCTCGGAACACCTAACTATGGCTACACCTTC
>TRBJ1-1|-|14|TRBV6-5|-
CASRLDSENTEAFF
TGTGCCAGCAGATTAGACAGTGAGAACACTGAAGCTTTCTTT
>TRBJ1-4|TRBD1|12|TRBV7-9|-
CASSQQDRGLFF
TGTGCCAGCAGCCAACAGGACAGGGGGCTGTTTTTT
>TRBJ1-6|-|16|TRBV3-1/TRBV3-2|once
CASSQDSAGGNSPLHF
TGTGCCAGCAGCCAAGATAGTGCCGGGGGCAATTCACCCCTCCACTTT
>TRBJ2-5|-|12|TRBV2|-
CARRTGRETQYF
TGTGCCAGGAGGACGGGGAGAGAGACCCAGTACTTC
>TRBJ2-3|-|15|TRBV5-1|few
CASSLASRGTDTQYF
TGCGCCAGCAGCTTGGCCTCTCGTGGCACAGATACGCAGTATTTT
>TRBJ2-1|TRBD2|15|TRBV5-1|-
CASSLVTSGGNEQFF
TGCGCCAGCAGCTTGGTAACTAGCGGGGGCAATGAGCAGTTCTTC
>TRBJ2-1|TRBD2|15|TRBV13|-
CASSSRLADDLGQFF
TGTGCCAGCAGCTCAAGACTAGCAGACGACCTTGGGCAGTTCTTC
>TRBJ2-5|-|15|TRBV3-1/TRBV3-2|once
CASSQDRGTQETQYF
TGTGCCAGCAGCCAAGATCGCGGGACTCAAGAGACCCAGTACTTC
>TRBJ2-6|-|15|TRBV30|once
CAWSNWFSGANVLTF
TGTGCCTGGAGTAACTGGTTCTCCGGGGCCAACGTCCTGACTTTC
>TRBJ2-2|TRBD1|14|TRBV28|-
CASSSRQGPGELFF
TGTGCCAGCAGTTCTCGACAGGGCCCCGGGGAGCTGTTTTTT
>TRBJ2-1|-|16|TRBV21-1|once
CASSKGQRRRYNEQFF
TGTGCCAGCAGCAAAGGACAGCGCCGCCGCTACAATGAGCAGTTCTTC